The table lists the clone carrying this T cell receptor beta chain with many counts. Its specificity is unknown. For each subset, genomic DNA was distributed in equal portions over several immunoSEQ plates. Assay: immunoSEQ multiplex PCR; the TCRdb copy retains only in-frame clones and omits some. This sample carries over a million clones, roughly 70% of them seen once, and the ten largest clones take roughly 1.5%. The CDR3 covers 14 residues. Trimming left V 8 bases short and J 0 bases short, with 13 bases between. Germline CDR1 MNHEY, CDR2 SVGAGI. This entry is derived from a study of shared clonotypes between healthy human individuals. Study-wide results and limits: Non-shared clonotypes had lower generation probabilities than those shared by all four donors.

Splitting of CD4+ cells produced CD45RA+ naive and CD45RA-negative memory subsets. This chain uses TRBV6-5 with TRBJ1-2; tentative D call: TRBD1 (6 bases). Sequenced input: memory CD4+ T cells sorted from blood. Described subset: CD45RA-negative fraction. This sequence was found in a man younger than 30 in good health. CDR3: CASRPAGANYGYTF. Here the CDR3 DNA reads TGTGCCAGCCGCCCGGCAGGGGCTAACTATGGCTACACCTTC.